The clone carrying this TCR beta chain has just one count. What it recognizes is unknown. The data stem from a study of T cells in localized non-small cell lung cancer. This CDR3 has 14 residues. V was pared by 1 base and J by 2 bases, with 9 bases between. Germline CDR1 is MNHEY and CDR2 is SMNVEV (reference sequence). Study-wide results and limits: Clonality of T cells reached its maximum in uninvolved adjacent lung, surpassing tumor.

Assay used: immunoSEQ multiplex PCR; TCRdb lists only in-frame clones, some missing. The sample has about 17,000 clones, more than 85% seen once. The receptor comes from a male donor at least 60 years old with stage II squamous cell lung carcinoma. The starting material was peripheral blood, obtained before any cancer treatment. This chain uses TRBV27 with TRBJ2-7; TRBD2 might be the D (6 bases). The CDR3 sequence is CASSLFREAYEQYF. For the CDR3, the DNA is TGTGCCAGCAGTTTATTCAGGGAGGCCTACGAGCAGTACTTC.